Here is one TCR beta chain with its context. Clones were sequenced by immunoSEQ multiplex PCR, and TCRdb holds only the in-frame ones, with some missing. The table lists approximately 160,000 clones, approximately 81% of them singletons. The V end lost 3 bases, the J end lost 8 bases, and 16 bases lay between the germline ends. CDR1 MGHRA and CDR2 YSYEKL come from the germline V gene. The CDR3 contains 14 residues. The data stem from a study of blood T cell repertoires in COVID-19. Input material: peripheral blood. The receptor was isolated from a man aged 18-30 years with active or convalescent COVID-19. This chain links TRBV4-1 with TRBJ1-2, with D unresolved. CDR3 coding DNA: TGCGCCAGCAGCCATCCGGACGGAGGGTACGGCTACACCTTC. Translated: CASSHPDGGYGYTF.